This TCR beta chain was found in a study of type 1 regulatory T cells. Study details: T-allo10 is an in vitro-generated, Tr1-enriched CD4 T cell product specific for alloantigen. General study points: Compared with non-type 1 regulatory T cells, type 1 regulatory T cells showed a more restricted TCR repertoire.

TCRdb analysed the reads with MiXCR anew, one entry per CDR3 protein. Here the sample spans approximately 42,000 distinct CDR3 sequences, 10% to 15% being singletons. This CDR3 contains 15 residues. Germline V gene data show CDR1 as DFQATT and CDR2 as SNEGSKA (reference sequence). J was trimmed by 0 bases and V by 6 bases; bases with no gene match: 6. The sample holds many counts of this clonotype. Its antigen is undetermined. Sequenced material: cultured non-Tr1 T cells, either the whole culture or a sorted T cell fraction (not recorded which). The TCR sequence derives from a human donor in good health. The chain uses TRBV20-1 and TRBJ2-3, with 10 bases identical to TRBD2. CDR3 amino acids: CSASLAGASTDTQYF. In DNA form, the CDR3 reads TGCAGTGCAAGCCTAGCGGGGGCTAGCACAGATACGCAGTATTTT.